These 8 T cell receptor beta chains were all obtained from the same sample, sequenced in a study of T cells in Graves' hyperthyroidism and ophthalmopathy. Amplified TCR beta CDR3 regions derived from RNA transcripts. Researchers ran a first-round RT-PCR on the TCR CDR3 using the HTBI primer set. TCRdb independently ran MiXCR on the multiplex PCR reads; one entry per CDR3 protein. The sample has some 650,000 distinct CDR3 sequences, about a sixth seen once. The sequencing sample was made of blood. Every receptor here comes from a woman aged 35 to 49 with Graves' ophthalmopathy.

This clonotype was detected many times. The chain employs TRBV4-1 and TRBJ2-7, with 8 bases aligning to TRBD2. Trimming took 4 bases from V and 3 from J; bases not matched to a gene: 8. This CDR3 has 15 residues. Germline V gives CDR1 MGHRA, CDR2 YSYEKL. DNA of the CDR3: TGCGCCAGCAGCCCAATGGTAGCGGGGTTCTACGAGCAGTACTTC. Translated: CASSPMVAGFYEQYF.

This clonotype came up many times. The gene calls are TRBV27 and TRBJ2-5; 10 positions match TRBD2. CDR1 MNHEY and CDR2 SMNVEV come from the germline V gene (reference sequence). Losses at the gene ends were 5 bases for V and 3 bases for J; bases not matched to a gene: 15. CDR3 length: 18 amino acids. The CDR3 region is CASSPLWAGTSVEETQYF. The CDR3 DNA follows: TGTGCCAGCAGTCCCCTCTGGGCCGGGACTAGCGTAGAAGAGACCCAGTACTTC.

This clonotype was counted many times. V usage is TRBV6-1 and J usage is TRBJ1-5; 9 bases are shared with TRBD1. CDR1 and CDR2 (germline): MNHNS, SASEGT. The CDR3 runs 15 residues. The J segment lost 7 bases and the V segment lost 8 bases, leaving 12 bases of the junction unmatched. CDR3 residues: CASARSTGGDQPQHF. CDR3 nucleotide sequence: TGTGCCAGCGCCCGTTCCACAGGGGGCGACCAGCCCCAGCATTTT.

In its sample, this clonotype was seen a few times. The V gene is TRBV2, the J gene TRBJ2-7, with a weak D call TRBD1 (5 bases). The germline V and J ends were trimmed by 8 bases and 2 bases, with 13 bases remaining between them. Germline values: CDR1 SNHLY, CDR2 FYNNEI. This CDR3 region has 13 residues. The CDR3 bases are TGTGCCAGCGGACCTCGACAGCCCTACGAGCAGTACTTC. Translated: CASGPRQPYEQYF.

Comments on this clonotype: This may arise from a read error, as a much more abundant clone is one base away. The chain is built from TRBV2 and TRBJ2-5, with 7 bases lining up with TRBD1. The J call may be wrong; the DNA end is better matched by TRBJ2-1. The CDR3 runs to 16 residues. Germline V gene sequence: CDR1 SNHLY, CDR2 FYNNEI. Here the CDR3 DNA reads TGTGCCAGCAGCTTAGACCCGACAGGGTGGAGAGAGACCCAGTTCTTC. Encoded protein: CASSLDPTGWRETQFF.

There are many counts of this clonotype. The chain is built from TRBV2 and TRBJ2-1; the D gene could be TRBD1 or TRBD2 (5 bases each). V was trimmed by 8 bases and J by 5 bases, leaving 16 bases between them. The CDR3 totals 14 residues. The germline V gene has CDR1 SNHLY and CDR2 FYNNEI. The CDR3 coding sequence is TGTGCCAGCTGGGGCGAGGGACCCCACAATGAGCAGTTCTTC. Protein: CASWGEGPHNEQFF.

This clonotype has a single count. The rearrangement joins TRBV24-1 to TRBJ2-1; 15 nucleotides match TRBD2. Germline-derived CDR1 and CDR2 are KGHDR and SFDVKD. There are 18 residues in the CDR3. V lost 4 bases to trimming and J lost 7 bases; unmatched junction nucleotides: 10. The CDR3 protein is CATSEMTGTSGRLNEQFF. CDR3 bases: TGTGCCACCAGTGAGATGACGGGGACTAGCGGGAGGCTAAATGAGCAGTTCTTC.

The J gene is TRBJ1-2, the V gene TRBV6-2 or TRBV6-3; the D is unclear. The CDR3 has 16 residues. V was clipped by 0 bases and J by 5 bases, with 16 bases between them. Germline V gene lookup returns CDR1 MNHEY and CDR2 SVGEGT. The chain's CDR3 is CASSYSETREPYGYTF. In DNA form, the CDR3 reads TGTGCCAGCAGTTACTCGGAGACCCGCGAACCGTATGGCTACACCTTC.